These 11 T cell receptor beta chains were all obtained from the same sample, sequenced in a study of shared clonotypes between healthy human individuals. Using immunoSEQ multiplex PCR, the repertoire was profiled, and TCRdb retains in-frame clones only, with some absent. The sample shows 500,000 to 700,000 clones, 85% to 95% of them seen only once. CD8 cells regarded as naive lacked CD45RO, were positively chosen for CCR7, and omitted terminally differentiated effector memory CD45RA+ cells. The specimen was naive CD8+ T cells sorted from blood. Source of these receptors: a woman aged 25 to 39 in good health.

The sample holds one count of this clone. V and J are TRBV6-1 and TRBJ2-4; no clear D. The ends were cut back, 8 bases at V and 5 bases at J, with 13 bases in the middle. CDR3 length: 13 residues. Germline V gene data show CDR1 as MNHNS and CDR2 as SASEGT. The CDR3 nucleotides read TGTGCCAGCCATACCTTGTTTGAAAACATTCAGTACTTC. Residues: CASHTLFENIQYF.

V gene TRBV27 combines with J gene TRBJ2-5, with D possibly matching TRBD2 (5 bases). The end of the DNA fits TRBJ2-7 better, so the J call may be wrong. Germline CDR1 and CDR2: MNHEY and SMNVEV (reference sequence). This CDR3 comprises 12 residues. CDR3 residues: CASTGPAGEQYF. CDR3 nucleotides: TGTGCCAGCACCGGACCCGCGGGCGAGCAGTACTTC.

The chain joins TRBV28 to TRBJ2-3; the D is unclear. This CDR3 has 13 amino acids. Trimming removed 7 bases at V and 1 base at J, with 9 bases between. The germline V gene encodes CDR1 MDHEN and CDR2 SYDVKM. CDR3 nucleotides: TGTGCCAGCATGGGATGGGGCACAGATACGCAGTATTTT. This sequence encodes CASMGWGTDTQYF.

The chain has TRBV15 and TRBJ2-5; 9 positions match TRBD2. The J call may not be correct, given that the DNA end is closer to TRBJ2-7. Germline V gene data show CDR1 as LNHNV and CDR2 as YYDKDF (reference sequence). This CDR3 region has 13 residues. The CDR3 DNA sequence: TGTGCCACCAGCATAGCGGGAGTCGCCGAGCAGTACTTC. Its translation is CATSIAGVAEQYF.

The V and J genes are TRBV7-9 and TRBJ1-4; tentatively, D is TRBD1 (6 bases). V was clipped by 5 bases and J by 2 bases, with 15 bases between them. The CDR3 totals 16 residues. CDR1 and CDR2 from the germline V gene are SEHNR and FQNEAQ (reference sequence). The CDR3 sequence is CASSTKQGLTNEKLFF. DNA of the CDR3: TGTGCCAGCAGCACAAAACAGGGTCTCACTAATGAAAAACTGTTTTTT.

The V and J genes are TRBV29-1 and TRBJ1-1; 7 bases agree with TRBD1. V lost 4 bases and J lost 4; bases outside the gene matches: 6. Looked up from germline, CDR1 is SQVTM and CDR2 is ANQGSEA. This CDR3 is 13 amino acids long. The CDR3 DNA sequence: TGCAGCGTTGTGGGGGAGGGGGCCACTGAAGCTTTCTTT. This codes for CSVVGEGATEAFF.

The J gene is TRBJ1-2, the V gene TRBV5-4, with TRBD1 matching 8 bases. The CDR3 is 14 residues long. Germline V gene data show CDR1 as SGHNT and CDR2 as YYREEE (reference sequence). Losses at the gene ends were 3 bases for V and 1 base for J; bases not matched to a gene: 2. CDR3 protein: CASSSQGGNYGYTF. Written as DNA, the CDR3 is TGTGCCAGCAGCTCACAGGGGGGTAACTATGGCTACACCTTC.

This chain joins TRBV6-6 and TRBJ1-2, with 9 bases aligning to TRBD1. V shed 5 bases and J 8 bases; nucleotides not matched to a gene: 15. Germline values: CDR1 MNHNY, CDR2 SVGAGI (reference sequence). This CDR3 is 16 amino acids long. CDR3 DNA: TGTGCCAGCAGTACTCGGACAGGGGCCAACCTGGGAGGCTACACCTTC. It is translated as CASSTRTGANLGGYTF.

The chain links TRBV6-1 to TRBJ2-1; D is uncertain. In germline, CDR1 is MNHNS, CDR2 SASEGT. The V end lost 8 bases, the J end lost 0 bases, and 11 bases lay between the germline ends. The CDR3 contains 14 residues. The CDR3 sequence: CASLWTNSYNEQFF. CDR3 DNA sequence: TGTGCCAGCCTCTGGACGAACTCCTACAATGAGCAGTTCTTC.

The rearrangement uses TRBV27 and TRBJ2-7; TRBD2 aligns across 7 bases. CDR1 is MNHEY, CDR2 SMNVEV, per germline (reference sequence). This CDR3 contains 13 residues. After removal of 6 bases from V and 2 bases from J, the junction contained 4 bases not matched to a gene. The CDR3 loop is CASSRDYTYEQYF. DNA of the CDR3: TGTGCCAGCAGCCGGGACTACACCTACGAGCAGTACTTC.

Notes on this clone: Sequence at one end of the junction differs from germline and may be a read error. The CDR3 here is CTSSQAEAFGNQPQHF. Here the CDR3 DNA reads TGCACCAGCAGCCAAGCAGAGGCTTTTGGGAATCAGCCCCAGCATTTT. This chain links TRBV4-1 with TRBJ1-5; no reliable D call. CDR1 is MGHRA and CDR2 is YSYEKL in the germline V gene. The CDR3 has 16 amino acids.